The 14 T cell receptor beta chains below were found in one sample sequenced in a study of vaccination effects on CD4 cells after COVID-19. Their cognate antigens are unknown. Within the ViraFEST assay, antigen-specific CD4+ T cells underwent expansion with viral peptide pools prior to sequencing. Following an approximately 9-day culture, CD4+ T cells were purified. Negative nucleocapsid antibody tests before and after vaccination confirmed no previous SARS-CoV-2 infection. Using immunoSEQ multiplex PCR, the repertoire was profiled, and TCRdb retains in-frame clones only, with some absent. The sample carries 55,000 to 75,000 clones, approximately 70% recorded once. The starting material was CD4+ T cells from PBMCs cultured with HCoV-OC43 spike peptides, obtained before COVID-19 vaccination. Sample subset: HCoV-OC43 spike overlapping peptide pool stimulation. Source of these receptors: a human donor who received a COVID-19 vaccine.

The genes are TRBV13 and TRBJ2-7, with TRBD2 as a possible D gene (7 bases). The CDR3 runs to 13 residues. The ends were cut back, 5 bases at V and 6 bases at J, with 14 bases in the middle. From germline, CDR1 is PRHDT and CDR2 FYEKMQ (reference sequence). The CDR3 region has the DNA TGTGCCAGCAGCCCCCCGGGGGGCGGCGAGCAGTACGTC. Protein sequence: CASSPPGGGEQYV.

The chain uses TRBV2 and TRBJ2-7; possibly TRBD1 for D (6 bases). This CDR3 has 15 amino acids. Germline CDR1 and CDR2: SNHLY and FYNNEI. V was trimmed by 2 bases and J by 2 bases, leaving 13 bases between them. CDR3 region: CASSERQGRTYEQYV. The CDR3 DNA reads as TGTGCCAGCAGTGAAAGGCAGGGGAGAACCTACGAGCAGTACGTC.

The chain has TRBV5-1 and TRBJ1-1; the D is unclear. Germline CDR1 SGHRS, CDR2 YFSETQ. The CDR3 contains 14 residues. V lost 0 bases and J lost 4, with 10 bases in between. This CDR3 is CASSLAQGSTEAFF. The CDR3 bases are TGCGCCAGCAGCTTGGCCCAAGGGAGCACTGAAGCTTTCTTT.

The chain carries TRBV3-1 (or the pseudogene TRBV3-2) and TRBJ2-6; perhaps TRBD2 as D (6 bases). This CDR3 has 18 residues. CDR1 and CDR2 from the germline V gene are LGHDT and YNNKEL (reference sequence). V shed 4 bases and J shed 0 bases, with 16 bases lying between them. The CDR3 region has the DNA TGTGCCAGCAGCCTAATAGGAGGGACGGGCTCTGGGGCCAACGTCCTGACTTTC. The encoded protein is CASSLIGGTGSGANVLTF.

The chain carries TRBV7-6 and TRBJ1-2; 9 bases match TRBD1. This CDR3 is 16 amino acids long. The V and J ends lost 5 bases and 3 bases, in that order; junction bases with no gene match: 10. The germline V gene encodes CDR1 SGHVS and CDR2 FNYEAQ. The DNA for the CDR3 is TGTGCCAGCAGCCTACTCCCGGGACAGGGACACTATGGCTACACCTTC. As protein: CASSLLPGQGHYGYTF.

The chain couples TRBV19 to TRBJ1-2; D possibly corresponds to TRBD1 (5 bases). The CDR3 runs 18 residues. V was clipped by 4 bases and J by 0 bases, with 21 bases between them. Germline CDR1 and CDR2: LNHDA and SQIVND (reference sequence). The DNA of the CDR3 is TGTGCCAGTAGTACGCACCAGGGCCGGGGGGATACTAACTATGGCTACACCTTC. Residues: CASSTHQGRGDTNYGYTF.

The chain couples TRBV5-1 to TRBJ1-1, with D perhaps matching TRBD1 (5 bases). V lost 0 bases and J 7 bases, leaving 19 bases between the germline ends. The CDR3 runs 16 residues. Germline V gene data show CDR1 as SGHRS and CDR2 as YFSETQ. The CDR3 loop reads CASSLGAGTLQGEAFF. In DNA form, the CDR3 reads TGCGCCAGCAGCTTGGGGGCCGGGACCCTGCAAGGTGAAGCTTTCTTT. Full variable domain (outside the CDR3, taken from reference TRBV5-1 and TRBJ1-1): KAGVTQTPRYLIKTRGQQVTLSCSPISGHRSVSWYQQTPGQGLQFLFEYFSETQRNKGNFPGRFSGRQFSNSRSEMNVSTLELGDSALYLCASSLGAGTLQGEAFFGQGTRLTVV.

This clone has more than one count but fewer than ten. The V and J genes are TRBV18 and TRBJ2-5; D may be TRBD1 (7 bases). CDR1 is KGHSH, CDR2 LQKENI, per germline. Trimming removed 3 bases at V and 0 bases at J, with 14 bases between. The CDR3 spans 16 residues. The CDR3 sequence: CASSPRQGGYQETQYF. In DNA form, the CDR3 reads TGTGCCAGCTCACCTCGGCAGGGGGGTTACCAAGAGACCCAGTACTTC.

This sequence joins TRBV18 and TRBJ2-5; 7 nucleotides agree with TRBD1. Germline assignment: CDR1 KGHSH and CDR2 LQKENI. The CDR3 consists of 16 residues. The V segment lost 0 bases and the J segment 4 bases; nucleotides outside the gene matches: 8. The CDR3 DNA reads as TGTGCCAGCTCACCACCGACAGGGTCCCGTCGAGAGACCCAGTACTTC. Its translation is CASSPPTGSRRETQYF.

The rearrangement joins TRBV7-7 to TRBJ2-2; D is perhaps TRBD2 (5 bases). The CDR3 loop spans 15 amino acids. Germline V lookup: CDR1 SSHAT, CDR2 FNYEAQ (reference sequence). The ends were cut back, 1 base at V and 6 bases at J, with 12 bases in the middle. The chain's CDR3 is CASSLGRPGAGELFF. The CDR3 DNA reads TGTGCCAGCAGCTTAGGACGCCCCGGGGCCGGGGAGCTGTTTTTT.

The chain links TRBV5-1 to TRBJ1-2; no firm D call. CDR1 is SGHRS, CDR2 YFSETQ, per germline. CDR3 size: 11 residues. Trimming removed 7 bases at V and 1 base at J, with 5 bases between. The CDR3 DNA reads TGCGCCAGCCGGCTTAACTATGGCTACACCTTC. Its translation: CASRLNYGYTF.

This clone was detected only a few times. The CDR3 protein is CASTRGAVYNSPLHF. The CDR3 coding sequence is TGTGCCAGTACCCGTGGAGCGGTCTATAATTCACCCCTCCACTTT. The chain couples TRBV19 to TRBJ1-6; D ambiguous. Looked up from germline, CDR1 is LNHDA and CDR2 is SQIVND (reference sequence). V gave up 7 bases and J gave up 3 bases, with 13 bases separating them. This CDR3 is built from 15 residues.

The V and J genes are TRBV18 and TRBJ1-4; TRBD1 might be the D (6 bases). Germline values: CDR1 KGHSH, CDR2 LQKENI. The CDR3 extends over 15 amino acids. V lost 5 bases to trimming and J lost 4 bases, with 14 bases between them. As DNA, the CDR3 is TGTGCCAGCTCAACGCGACAGGATGATAATGAAAAACTGTTTTTT. Translated: CASSTRQDDNEKLFF.

About this clone: The same CDR3 also results from other DNA sequences found in this sample. The V call is TRBV24-1, the J call TRBJ1-6; D is unclear. Per germline, CDR1 KGHDR and CDR2 SFDVKD. The CDR3 has 14 residues. Trimming pared 7 bases from V and 0 bases from J, leaving 6 bases between. Here the CDR3 reads CATSESSYNSPLHF. The CDR3 DNA sequence: TGTGCCACCAGCGAGAGCTCCTATAATTCACCCCTCCACTTT.